This entry is about one TCR beta chain. The antigen is undetermined. This entry comes from a study of identical twins. Whole-study findings and limits: Alpha sequences out of frame and shared by twins had excess low generation probability.

The CDR3 has 15 residues. Trimming removed 5 bases at V and 6 bases at J, with 16 bases between. CDR1 and CDR2 from the germline V gene are MNHEY and SMNVEV (reference sequence). TCRdb re-analysed the 5' RACE reads in MiXCR, keeping a single row per CDR3 protein. This sample has approximately 250,000 distinct CDR3 sequences, with about 6.7% found just once. This sample was shared with a second study, whose subject was T cells expressing NK-cell markers. That paper notes: Similarly, these clonotypes led the CD3+CD56-NKG2C+ fraction as well in several donors.

What was sequenced was CD8+ T cells sorted from blood. This chain links TRBV27 with TRBJ2-2; no definite D call. The clonotype was recovered from a woman aged 18-29 years in good health. The CDR3 nucleotides are TGTGCCAGCAGTCCTCTTGGGAACTGGGCCGGGGAGCTGTTTTTT. Its protein product is CASSPLGNWAGELFF.